The clone carrying this T cell receptor beta chain has just one count. Its antigen remains unknown. MiXCR was run by TCRdb on the RT-PCR reads, yielding one entry per CDR3 protein. The profile shows some 500,000 distinct CDR3 sequences, 16% of them singletons. V dropped 5 bases and J dropped 6 bases, with 17 bases sitting between them. Germline CDR1 and CDR2: MNHNS and SASEGT. The CDR3 totals 14 residues. This specimen comes from a study of response to subunit inactivated influenza vaccine. The study, taken as a whole, reports: Authors suggested few new T cells are recruited by each seasonal influenza vaccination.

The chain has TRBV6-1 and TRBJ2-7; D may correspond to TRBD1 or TRBD2 (5 bases each). The sequence was collected from a man between 50 and 75 years old who received an inactivated influenza vaccine. Sequencing was performed on CD4+ T cells sorted from PBMCs, taken less than 30 months after vaccination. This CDR3 is CASSRERWGFEQYF. DNA of the CDR3: TGTGCCAGCAGTAGGGAGAGGTGGGGGTTCGAGCAGTACTTC.